This T cell receptor (beta chain) emerged from a study of vaccination effects on CD4 cells after COVID-19. Study overall: For each well, roughly 2 million PBMC were cultured with around 10 IU/ml IL-2 and around 9 ug/ml peptides.

TCRdb's copy holds only in-frame clones and misses some; the assay was immunoSEQ multiplex PCR. Altogether tens of thousands of clones are present, approximately 72% being singletons, with the ten largest covering roughly 3.1%. Trimming removed 2 bases at V and 9 bases at J, with 11 bases between. The CDR3 covers 14 residues. Germline V gene sequence: CDR1 SGHAT, CDR2 FQNNGV. Turning to this clone: What it recognizes is unknown.

An approximately ten-day culture period preceded the isolation of CD4+ T cells. Half of the medium was exchanged for IL-2 medium on both days 3 and 7. This chain connects TRBV11-2 to TRBJ1-6; perhaps TRBD1 as D (6 bases). The source of this sequence is a human donor who received a COVID-19 vaccine. This specimen was CD4+ T cells from PBMCs cultured without peptide, taken before COVID-19 vaccination. In nucleotides, the CDR3 is TGTGCCAGCAGCTTATCACAGGGCGGTTCACCCCTCCACTTT. Translation gives CASSLSQGGSPLHF.